This T cell receptor (beta chain) stems from a study of cytomegalovirus exposure and HLA in healthy donors. Study information: The use of the same platform for the approximately 130 validation repertoires and the approximately 730 first-cohort repertoires was reported by a later analysis. General study findings and limits: A classifier reportedly called cytomegalovirus status with high sensitivity and specificity. The tendency of first-cohort TCR clusters to co-occur in the 90 to 150 validation repertoires emerged from a later analysis. Some TCR beta chains (about 170 of them) were listed as cytomegalovirus-associated.

Comment on this clone: Its antigen is not identified.

Clones were read by immunoSEQ multiplex PCR, and TCRdb kept only the in-frame ones, dropping some. The table has about 190,000 clones, about 84% seen once. This CDR3 region has 15 residues. J lost 4 bases, V lost 6 bases, and 10 bases had no gene match. CDR1 is MNHEY, CDR2 SMNVEV, per germline (reference sequence). Input material: PBMCs. The sequence came from a woman aged 18-29 years in good health and CMV-seronegative. The rearrangement links TRBV27 to TRBJ1-1, with 8 positions matching TRBD1. This CDR3 reads CASSPLDREGTEAFF. CDR3 DNA sequence: TGTGCCAGCAGCCCCCTGGACAGGGAGGGCACTGAAGCTTTCTTT.